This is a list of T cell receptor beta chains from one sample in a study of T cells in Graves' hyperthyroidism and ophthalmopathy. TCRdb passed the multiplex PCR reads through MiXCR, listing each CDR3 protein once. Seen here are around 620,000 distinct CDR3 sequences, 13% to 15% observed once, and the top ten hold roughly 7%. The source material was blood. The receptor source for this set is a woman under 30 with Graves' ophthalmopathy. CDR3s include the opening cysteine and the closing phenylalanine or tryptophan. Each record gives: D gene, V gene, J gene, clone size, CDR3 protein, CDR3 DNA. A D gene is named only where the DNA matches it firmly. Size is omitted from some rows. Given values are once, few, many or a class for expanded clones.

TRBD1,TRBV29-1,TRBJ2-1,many,CSVGDRSSYNEQFF,TGCAGCGTGGGGGACAGGAGCTCCTACAATGAGCAGTTCTTC
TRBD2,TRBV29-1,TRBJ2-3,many,CSVDLAGLDTQYF,TGCAGCGTTGATCTAGCGGGATTGGATACGCAGTATTTT
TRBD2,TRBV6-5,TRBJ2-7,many,CASSYRGLAGAGPLYEQYF,TGTGCCAGCAGTTACCGGGGACTAGCGGGAGCTGGCCCCCTCTACGAGCAGTACTTC
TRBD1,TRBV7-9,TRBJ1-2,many,CASSFPGDRELGYTF,TGTGCCAGCAGCTTCCCCGGGGACAGGGAGCTCGGCTACACCTTC
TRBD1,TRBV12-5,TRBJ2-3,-,CTSAMDRTTDTQYF,TGTACTAGTGCCATGGACAGGACCACAGATACGCAGTATTTT
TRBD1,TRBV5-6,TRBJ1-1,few,CASSTRQGANTEAFF,TGTGCCAGCAGCACCCGACAGGGGGCAAATACTGAAGCTTTCTTT
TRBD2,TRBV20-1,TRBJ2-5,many,CSASWLAGGPLTQYF,TGCAGTGCTAGTTGGTTAGCGGGAGGGCCGTTGACCCAGTACTTC
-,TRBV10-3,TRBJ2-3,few,CAISPGTGRRGREGFGDTQYF,TGTGCCATCAGCCCCGGGACAGGGAGAAGAGGACGGGAGGGCTTTGGGGATACGCAGTATTTT
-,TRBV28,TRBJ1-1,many,CASSLNRVDTSMGGFF,TGTGCCAGCAGTCTAAACCGGGTGGACACCTCGATGGGTGGTTTCTTT
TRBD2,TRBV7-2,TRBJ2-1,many,CASSSSGRASNEQFF,TGTGCCAGCAGCTCGAGCGGGAGGGCCTCCAATGAGCAGTTCTTC
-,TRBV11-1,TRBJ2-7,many,CASSLPSTGSRSEQYF,TGTGCCAGCAGCTTGCCGTCGACAGGATCCAGGAGTGAGCAGTACTTC
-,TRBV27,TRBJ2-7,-,CASSLSTPGVIYEQYF,TGTGCCAGCAGTTTATCGACCCCAGGCGTTATCTACGAGCAGTACTTC
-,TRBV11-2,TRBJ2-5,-,CASSLALRPQETQYF,TGTGCCAGCAGCTTAGCCCTCCGCCCTCAAGAGACCCAGTACTTC
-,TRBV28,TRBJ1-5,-,CASSSLGQRFSNQPQHF,TGTGCCAGCAGTTCTCTCGGACAACGCTTTAGCAATCAGCCCCAGCATTTT
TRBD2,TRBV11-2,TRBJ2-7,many,CASSLDSGLAGGYEQYF,TGTGCCAGCAGCTTAGATTCAGGCCTAGCGGGAGGGTACGAGCAGTACTTC
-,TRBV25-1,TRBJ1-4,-,CASSIDRESEKLFF,TGTGCCAGCAGTATAGACAGAGAAAGTGAAAAACTGTTTTTT
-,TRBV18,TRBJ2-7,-,CASSPTGSRYEQYF,TGTGCCAGCTCACCAACAGGGAGTAGATACGAGCAGTACTTC
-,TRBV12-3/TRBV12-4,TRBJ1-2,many,CASSLAGAGGYTF,TGTGCCAGCAGTTTAGCTGGGGCGGGTGGCTACACCTTC
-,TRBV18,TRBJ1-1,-,CASPPPSAATEAFF,TGTGCCAGCCCACCACCGTCGGCGGCCACTGAAGCTTTCTTT
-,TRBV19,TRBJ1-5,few,CASSISPFLGRSKPQHF,TGTGCCAGTAGTATAAGCCCCTTTCTTGGCCGCAGTAAGCCCCAGCATTTT
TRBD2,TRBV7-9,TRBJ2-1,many,CASSFSGRAKDEQFF,TGTGCCAGCAGCTTTAGCGGGAGGGCCAAAGATGAGCAGTTCTTC
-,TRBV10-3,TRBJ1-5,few,CAISESKDSNQPQHF,TGTGCCATCAGTGAGTCGAAAGATAGCAATCAGCCCCAGCATTTT
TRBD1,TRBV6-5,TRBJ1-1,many,CASSYSHRGPTEAFF,TGTGCCAGCAGTTACAGCCACAGGGGTCCAACTGAAGCTTTCTTT
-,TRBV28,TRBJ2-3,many,CASSPLQAGNTQYF,TGTGCCAGCAGCCCCCTCCAGGCTGGAAATACGCAGTATTTT
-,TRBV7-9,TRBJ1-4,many,CASRPGEGMKRLFF,TGTGCCAGCAGGCCGGGAGAAGGAATGAAAAGGCTGTTTTTT
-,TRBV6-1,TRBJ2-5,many,CASSYNRDGQETQYF,TGTGCCAGCAGTTATAACAGGGATGGCCAAGAGACCCAGTACTTC
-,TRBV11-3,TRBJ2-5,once,CASSPRQGAETRYF,TGTGCCAGCAGCCCCCGGCAGGGAGCGGAGACCCGGTACTTC
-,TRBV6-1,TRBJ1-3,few,CASALSRQAGNTIYF,TGTGCCAGCGCATTGTCACGGCAGGCTGGAAACACCATATATTTT
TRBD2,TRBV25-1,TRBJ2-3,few,CASSEFPGLAGSGTDTQYF,TGTGCCAGCAGTGAATTTCCGGGACTAGCGGGATCGGGTACAGATACGCAGTATTTT
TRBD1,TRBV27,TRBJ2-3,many,CASSPEQGSTDTQYF,TGTGCCAGCAGTCCGGAACAGGGGAGCACAGATACGCAGTATTTT
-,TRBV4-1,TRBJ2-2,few,CASSQDHTGGELFF,TGCGCCAGCAGCCAAGATCATACGGGCGGGGAGCTGTTTTTT
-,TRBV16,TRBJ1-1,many,CASSQSSGGGTEAFF,TGTGCCAGCAGCCAATCGAGCGGGGGGGGTACTGAAGCTTTCTTT
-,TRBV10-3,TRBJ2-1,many,CAIRLQGYNEQFF,TGTGCCATTAGGTTGCAGGGGTACAATGAGCAGTTCTTC
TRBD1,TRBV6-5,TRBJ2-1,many,CASSYRPGGLYNEQFF,TGTGCCAGCAGTTACCGCCCAGGGGGCTTATACAATGAGCAGTTCTTC
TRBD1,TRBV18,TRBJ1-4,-,CASSTGGAGEKLFF,TGTGCCAGCTCAACAGGGGGCGCTGGGGAAAAACTGTTTTTT
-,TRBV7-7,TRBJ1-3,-,CASSLAPESTIYF,TGTGCTAGCAGCTTAGCCCCTGAGAGCACCATATATTTT